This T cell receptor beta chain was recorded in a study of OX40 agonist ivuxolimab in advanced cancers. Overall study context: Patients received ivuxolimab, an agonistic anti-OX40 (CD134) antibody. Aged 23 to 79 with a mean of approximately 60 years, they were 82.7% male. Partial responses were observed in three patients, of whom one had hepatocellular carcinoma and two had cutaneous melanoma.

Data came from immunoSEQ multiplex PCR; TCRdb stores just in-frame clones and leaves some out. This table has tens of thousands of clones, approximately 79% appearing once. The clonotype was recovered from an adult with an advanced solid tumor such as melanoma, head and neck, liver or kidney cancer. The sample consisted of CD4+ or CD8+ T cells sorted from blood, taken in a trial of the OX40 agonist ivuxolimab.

The CDR3 region is CASSQARSSTDTQYF. In DNA, the CDR3 is TGTGCCAGCAGCCAAGCGAGGTCTAGCACAGATACGCAGTATTTT. The gene calls are TRBV4-2 and TRBJ2-3; D remains ambiguous. In germline, CDR1 is LGHNA, CDR2 YNFKEQ. Trimming took off 1 base at V and 0 bases at J, with 8 bases between the two ends. This CDR3 spans 15 amino acids.